Below, 21 T cell receptor beta chains from the same sample are listed, as sequenced in a study of OX40 agonist ivuxolimab in advanced cancers. TCRdb's copy holds only in-frame clones and misses some; the assay was immunoSEQ multiplex PCR. The top ten hold more than 20% of the sample, which has roughly 61,000 clones, around 93% seen once. The sample here was CD4+ or CD8+ T cells sorted from blood, taken in a trial of the OX40 agonist ivuxolimab. Receptor source: an adult with an advanced solid tumor such as melanoma, head and neck, liver or kidney cancer.

The chain recombines TRBV15 with TRBJ1-5; D unresolved. The V gene lost 5 bases and the J gene lost 4 bases, with 6 bases spanning the gap. CDR3 length: 12 residues. Germline lookup yields CDR1 LNHNV and CDR2 YYDKDF (reference sequence). The CDR3 spells CATSVLNQPQHF. As DNA, the CDR3 is TGTGCCACCAGCGTCCTAAATCAGCCCCAGCATTTT.

The chain employs TRBV19 and TRBJ2-6; D is undetermined. V lost 3 bases and J lost 2, with 11 bases in between. CDR1 and CDR2 from the germline V gene are LNHDA and SQIVND (reference sequence). This CDR3 is built from 16 residues. The CDR3, as DNA: TGTGCCAGTAGTATGATTGGGCCACCTGGGGCCAACGTCCTGACTTTC. Translated: CASSMIGPPGANVLTF.

This clone appeared once. CDR3 coding DNA: TGTGCCAGCAGTTACCTAGGGGAGGTCGGGGAAAAACTGTTTTTT. It codes for CASSYLGEVGEKLFF. The genes are TRBV6-5 and TRBJ1-4, with D possibly matching TRBD1 (5 bases). The CDR3 spans 15 residues. V was trimmed by 2 bases and J by 8 bases, leaving 15 bases between them. CDR1 and CDR2 (germline): MNHEY, SVGAGI.

V usage is TRBV4-3 and J usage is TRBJ2-7; weak D call: TRBD2 (7 bases). V shed 0 bases and J shed 12 bases, with 33 bases lying between them. Per germline, CDR1 LGHNA and CDR2 YSLEER. The CDR3 runs to 19 residues. CDR3 bases: TGCGCCAGCAGCCAAGATCAGTTGGCGGTCTGGGGGGGCCCAAATCCGTGGTACGTC. Translation: CASSQDQLAVWGGPNPWYV.

The CDR3: CASSYGVASDTQYF. CDR3 nucleotides: TGTGCCAGCAGTTACGGGGTAGCTTCAGATACGCAGTATTTT. The chain combines TRBV6-5 with TRBJ2-3; D unresolved. The germline V gene has CDR1 MNHEY and CDR2 SVGAGI. The CDR3 totals 14 residues. Trimming stripped 2 bases from V and 4 bases from J, with 10 bases between.

V and J are TRBV5-4 and TRBJ2-1; D is ambiguous. The CDR3 sequence is 12 residues long. CDR1 is SGHNT, CDR2 YYREEE, per germline (reference sequence). The ends were cut back, 5 bases at V and 10 bases at J, with 13 bases in the middle. CDR3 residues: CASRQNRGEQFF. CDR3 bases: TGTGCCAGCAGACAAAATCGCGGAGAGCAGTTCTTC.

The rearrangement joins TRBV9 to TRBJ1-2; the D gene is possibly TRBD1 (6 bases). The germline gives CDR1 SGDLS, CDR2 YYNGEE. V was clipped by 4 bases and J by 6 bases, with 13 bases between them. The CDR3 is 13 amino acids. CDR3 region: CASSLGHSHGYTF. The DNA for the CDR3 is TGTGCCAGCAGCCTGGGACATTCTCATGGCTACACCTTC.

Regarding this clone: One junction end does not reproduce the germline sequence, and a read error may be involved. The J gene is TRBJ2-3, the V gene TRBV15; D gene ambiguous. This CDR3 is 13 amino acids long. Germline CDR1 LNHNV, CDR2 YYDKDF (reference sequence). CDR3 sequence reads: CATSGDFGDTQYF. The CDR3 DNA reads TGTGCCACCAGCGGAGATTTTGGAGATACGCAGTATTTT.

For the CDR3, the DNA is TGTGCCAGCAGCCCGCGTAGGACCCCGAACACCGGGGAGCTGTTTTTT. It yields the protein CASSPRRTPNTGELFF. J is TRBJ2-2 and V is TRBV11-3; D gene unclear. The V gene's germline CDR1 is SGHNT and CDR2 YENEEA. The V end was cut by 5 bases, the J end by 0 bases, with 13 bases between. The CDR3 covers 16 residues.

This chain joins TRBV18 and TRBJ2-7, with D perhaps TRBD1 or TRBD2 (5 bases each). V lost 1 base to trimming and J lost 2 bases, with 9 bases between them. The CDR3 totals 14 residues. Germline V lookup: CDR1 KGHSH, CDR2 LQKENI. CDR3 nucleotide sequence: TGTGCCAGCTCACCACGGGACGGGACCTACGAGCAGTACTTC. This translates into CASSPRDGTYEQYF.

In this sample, this clone turned up once. CDR3 DNA sequence: TGTGCCAGCAGTGCAACAGGGGCTGGGGCCAACGTCCTGACTTTC. Its protein product is CASSATGAGANVLTF. The chain couples TRBV28 to TRBJ2-6; 7 positions match TRBD1. CDR3 length: 15 amino acids. Germline V gives CDR1 MDHEN, CDR2 SYDVKM. V was clipped by 5 bases and J by 2 bases; unmatched bases: 3.

On this clone: This sample also contains other DNA sequences that code for the same CDR3. The rearrangement links TRBV6-1 to TRBJ2-3; no firm D call. The CDR3 length is 14 residues. Germline loops: CDR1 MNHNS, CDR2 SASEGT. V lost 3 bases, J lost 1 base, and 8 bases lay in between. CDR3 bases: TGTGCCAGCAGTGAGGCGAGCGGCACAGATACGCAGTATTTT. It translates to CASSEASGTDTQYF.

As DNA, the CDR3 is TGCGCCAGCAGCCAAGATCAGAATGAGCAGTTCTTC. Translation: CASSQDQNEQFF. This chain links TRBV4-3 with TRBJ2-1; D remains ambiguous. The V and J ends lost 0 bases and 7 bases respectively, with 4 bases between them. The CDR3 has 12 amino acids. The germline CDR1 and CDR2 sequences are LGHNA and YSLEER.

CDR3 sequence: CASSIPGEQSGRRPYNEQFF. The CDR3 DNA follows: TGTGCCAGCTCCATCCCCGGGGAGCAATCGGGTAGAAGGCCCTACAATGAGCAGTTCTTC. The chain carries TRBV18 and TRBJ2-1; weak D call: TRBD2 (5 bases). The V end lost 6 bases, the J end lost 2 bases, and 29 bases lay between the germline ends. Germline-derived CDR1 and CDR2 are KGHSH and LQKENI. The CDR3 loop spans 20 amino acids.

This chain connects TRBV25-1 to TRBJ2-2, with TRBD1 matching over 7 bases. The CDR3 has 14 residues. From germline, CDR1 is MGHDK and CDR2 SYGVNS. V gave up 6 bases and J gave up 5 bases; unmatched junction bases: 6. CDR3 sequence (DNA): TGTGCCAGCAGCGAGGGGGCGCGGACCGGGGAGCTGTTTTTT. Translated, it gives CASSEGARTGELFF.

The V call is TRBV19, the J call TRBJ1-5; perhaps TRBD1 as D (5 bases). Germline loops: CDR1 LNHDA, CDR2 SQIVND (reference sequence). The CDR3 has 22 amino acids. The V and J ends lost 2 bases and 0 bases respectively, with 29 bases between them. DNA for the CDR3: TGTGCCAGTAGTATAAAATTTCGGGACGGCTCCCTCGCACCTTATAGCAATCAGCCCCAGCATTTT. It yields the protein CASSIKFRDGSLAPYSNQPQHF.

The V call is TRBV7-8, the J call TRBJ2-2; no reliable D call. V dropped 3 bases and J dropped 1 base, with 15 bases sitting between them. The germline V gene has CDR1 SGHVS and CDR2 FQNEAQ. CDR3 length: 17 amino acids. The CDR3 here is CASSLANVLLNTGELFF. DNA for the CDR3: TGTGCCAGCAGCTTGGCGAACGTGCTACTGAACACCGGGGAGCTGTTTTTT.

This clone was seen a single time. V gene TRBV28 combines with J gene TRBJ2-6; D unclear. Trimming took 4 bases from V and 5 from J, leaving 6 bases between them. The germline gives CDR1 MDHEN, CDR2 SYDVKM. This CDR3 region has 13 residues. CDR3 nucleotide sequence: TGTGCCAGCAGTTACTGGCGGGCCAACGTCCTGACTTTC. Encoded protein: CASSYWRANVLTF.

The chain is built from TRBV29-1 and TRBJ2-1, with unresolved D. From germline, CDR1 is SQVTM and CDR2 ANQGSEA. Trimming stripped 7 bases from V and 9 bases from J, with 13 bases between. The CDR3 totals 11 residues. CDR3 DNA sequence: TGCAGCGGTGGACCTTCAGGTGAGCAGTTCTTC. This gives the protein CSGGPSGEQFF.

The chain carries TRBV28 and TRBJ2-1, with a tentative D call TRBD2 (6 bases). The CDR3 runs 14 residues. V lost 5 bases to trimming and J lost 3 bases, with 11 bases between them. Germline V gives CDR1 MDHEN, CDR2 SYDVKM. CDR3: CASSPGENYNEQFF. CDR3 DNA: TGTGCCAGCAGTCCGGGGGAAAACTACAATGAGCAGTTCTTC. Full variable domain (missing parts from reference TRBV28 and TRBJ2-1): DVKVTQSSRYLVKRTGEKVFLECVQDMDHENMFWYRQDPGLGLRLIYFSYDVKMKEKGDIPEGYSVSREKKERFSLILESASTNQTSMYLCASSPGENYNEQFFGPGTRLTVL.

This sequence joins TRBV6-5 and TRBJ1-3; no clear D gene. Germline CDR1 MNHEY, CDR2 SVGAGI. CDR3 size: 14 residues. V was trimmed by 2 bases and J by 0 bases, leaving 5 bases between them. CDR3 sequence: CASSYTDSGNTIYF. The CDR3 coding sequence is TGTGCCAGCAGTTACACTGACTCTGGAAACACCATATATTTT.